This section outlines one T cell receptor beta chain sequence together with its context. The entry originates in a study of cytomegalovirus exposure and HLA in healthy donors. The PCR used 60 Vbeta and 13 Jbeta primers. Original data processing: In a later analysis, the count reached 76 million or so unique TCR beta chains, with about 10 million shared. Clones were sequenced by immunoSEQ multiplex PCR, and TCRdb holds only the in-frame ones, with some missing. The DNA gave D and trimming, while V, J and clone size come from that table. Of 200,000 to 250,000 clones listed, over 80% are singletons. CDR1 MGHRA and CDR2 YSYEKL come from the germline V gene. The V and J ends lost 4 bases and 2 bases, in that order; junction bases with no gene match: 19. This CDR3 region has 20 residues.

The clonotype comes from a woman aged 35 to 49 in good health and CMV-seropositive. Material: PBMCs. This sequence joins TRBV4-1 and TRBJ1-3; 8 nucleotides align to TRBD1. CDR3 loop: CASSLLLIRDRRSTGNTIYF. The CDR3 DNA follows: TGCGCCAGCAGCCTCCTCTTAATCCGGGACAGGAGATCAACTGGAAACACCATATATTTT.